The 26 T cell receptor beta chains given below trace back to one sample, sequenced in a study of CD8+CD57+ T cells in acquired aplastic anemia. Researchers used genomic DNA as the template to profile TCR beta VDJ and CDR3. TCRdb re-called the reads with MiXCR, one entry per CDR3 protein. The table records about 160,000 distinct CDR3 sequences, 40% to 50% of them present only once. Previously, flow cytometry had revealed CD8+CD57+ cell expansion in the patients chosen for sequencing. Sequencing was carried out using sorted CD4+, CD8+, or CD8+CD57+ T cells (not recorded which) from PBMCs. The receptor source for this set is a human donor with aplastic anemia.

This rearrangement joins TRBV29-1 to TRBJ2-1; unclear D gene. The CDR3 sequence is 10 residues long. Trimming shortened V by 2 bases and J by 10 bases, and 6 bases separated the two germline ends. The germline V gene encodes CDR1 SQVTM and CDR2 ANQGSEA. The CDR3 loop is CSVESDEQFF. The CDR3 DNA follows: TGCAGCGTTGAATCAGACGAGCAGTTCTTC.

This clonotype has a count of ten or more. This chain connects TRBV27 to TRBJ2-7; D gene ambiguous. The germline V gene encodes CDR1 MNHEY and CDR2 SMNVEV (reference sequence). V gave up 6 bases and J gave up 2 bases, with 8 bases separating them. The CDR3 spans 12 residues. The CDR3 protein is CASRDGAYEQYF. CDR3 DNA: TGTGCCAGCAGGGATGGGGCCTACGAGCAGTACTTC.

This sequence joins TRBV20-1 and TRBJ2-7; D remains ambiguous. Trimming cost V 0 bases and J 4 bases, with 7 bases left between them. Germline CDR1 reads DFQATT; CDR2 reads SNEGSKA (reference sequence). This CDR3 region has 12 residues. The CDR3 region has the DNA TGCAGTGCTAGAGAAGCCGAATACGAGCAGTACTTC. It encodes CSAREAEYEQYF.

V and J are TRBV7-8 and TRBJ2-2, with a tentative D call TRBD2 (6 bases). V was cut by 3 bases and J by 2 bases, with 19 bases left in between. This CDR3 has 18 residues. CDR1 is SGHVS and CDR2 is FQNEAQ in the germline V gene. This chain's CDR3 is CASSFTSPGLSNTGELFF. The DNA of the CDR3 is TGTGCCAGCAGCTTTACCTCTCCGGGACTGTCCAACACCGGGGAGCTGTTTTTT.

This sequence joins TRBV4-1 and TRBJ2-1; TRBD2 aligns across 10 bases. The germline V gene encodes CDR1 MGHRA and CDR2 YSYEKL. The CDR3 is 18 amino acids. With 1 base clipped from V and 8 bases from J, the junction kept 14 bases outside the gene matches. The CDR3 loop is CASSQVNLAGVSGDEQFF. CDR3 DNA: TGCGCCAGCAGCCAAGTGAACCTAGCGGGAGTGAGTGGCGATGAGCAGTTCTTC.

Note on this clonotype: This may be a read error: a much more frequent sequence differs by one nucleotide. This sequence joins TRBV6-5 and TRBJ2-7, with TRBD1 matching over 7 bases. The CDR3 length is 14 residues. Trimming removed 0 bases from V and 5 bases from J; junction bases left unmatched: 4. Germline V gene lookup returns CDR1 MNHEY and CDR2 SVGAGI. The CDR3 sequence: CASSYSSGGDEQYF. In nucleotides, the CDR3 is TGTGCCAGCAGTTACTCGTCAGGGGGAGACGAGCAGTACTTC.

The V and J genes are TRBV2 and TRBJ2-1, with TRBD1 matching 9 bases. The germline V gene has CDR1 SNHLY and CDR2 FYNNEI. This CDR3 has 15 residues. V gave up 7 bases and J gave up 9 bases; unmatched junction bases: 13. The CDR3 DNA follows: TGTGCCAGCACCCCGGGACAGGGTTGGTCGGGTGAGCAGTTCTTC. Its translation: CASTPGQGWSGEQFF.

The genes are TRBV9 and TRBJ2-1; D perhaps matches TRBD1 (6 bases). The CDR3 length is 14 residues. Trimming removed 3 bases from V and 6 bases from J, with 13 bases in between. Germline-derived CDR1 and CDR2 are SGDLS and YYNGEE. CDR3 coding DNA: TGTGCCAGCAGCGCCTGGACAGATTGCAATGAGCAGTTCTTC. The encoded protein is CASSAWTDCNEQFF.

The chain couples TRBV29-1 to TRBJ2-7, with 7 bases that match TRBD2. J lost 3 bases, V lost 6 bases, and 8 bases had no gene match. The CDR3 is 13 residues long. The germline V gene has CDR1 SQVTM and CDR2 ANQGSEA. Here the CDR3 DNA reads TGCAGCGTAGAGGGAGGGGCCGGCTACGAGCAGTACTTC. This codes for CSVEGGAGYEQYF.

Many counts were recorded for this clonotype. This chain joins TRBV30 and TRBJ1-2, with D perhaps TRBD1 (6 bases). V dropped 1 base and J dropped 3 bases, with 9 bases sitting between them. This CDR3 is built from 13 residues. The germline CDR1 and CDR2 sequences are GTSNPN and SVGIG (reference sequence). The CDR3 here is CAWSGQADYGYTF. For the CDR3, the DNA is TGTGCCTGGAGTGGACAGGCGGACTATGGCTACACCTTC. Drawing the rest from reference TRBV30 and TRBJ1-2, the complete variable domain is SQTIHQWPATLVQPVGSPLSLECTVEGTSNPNLYWYRQAAGRGLQLLFYSVGIGQISSEVPQNLSASRPQDRQFILSSKKLLLSDSGFYLCAWSGQADYGYTFGSGTRLTVV.

Points on this clonotype: A much larger clone is a single base away; this may be a read error. V gene TRBV11-2 combines with J gene TRBJ2-5; D is perhaps TRBD1 (6 bases). From germline, CDR1 is SGHAT and CDR2 FQNNGV. V lost 3 bases to trimming and J lost 6 bases, with 23 bases between them. This CDR3 has 17 amino acids. CDR3 residues: CASSFPIGTLGEQTQYF. The CDR3 DNA follows: TGTGCCAGCAGCTTCCCAATTGGGACACTGGGTGAACAGACCCAGTACTTC. The full variable domain, its missing parts supplied by reference TRBV11-2 and TRBJ2-5, is EAGVAQSPRYKIIEKRQSVAFWCNPISGHATLYWYQQILGQGPKLLIQFQNNGVVDDSQLPKDRFSAERLKGVDSTLKIQPAKLEDSAVYLCASSFPIGTLGEQTQYFGPGTRLLVL.

The V and J genes are TRBV28 and TRBJ1-2; the D gene is possibly TRBD1 (5 bases). This CDR3 contains 14 residues. The ends were cut back, 6 bases at V and 4 bases at J, with 15 bases in the middle. Germline V gene data show CDR1 as MDHEN and CDR2 as SYDVKM. CDR3 sequence: CASSPGGTSYGYTF. As DNA, the CDR3 is TGTGCCAGCAGCCCCGGGGGGACGAGCTATGGCTACACCTTC.

This chain links TRBV4-2 with TRBJ1-1, with unresolved D. CDR3 length equals 17 residues. Trimming cost V 4 bases and J 4 bases, with 22 bases left between them. CDR1 LGHNA and CDR2 YNFKEQ come from the germline V gene. CDR3 protein: CASSPPAGSAVRTEAFF. CDR3 bases: TGTGCCAGCAGCCCACCGGCAGGTTCTGCGGTTCGCACTGAAGCTTTCTTT.

Note on this clonotype: No conserved phenylalanine or tryptophan is present at the end of the CDR3, so a read error is the likely explanation. V and J are TRBV27 and TRBJ1-5, with D unresolved. The CDR3 sequence is 12 residues long. Germline V CDR1 and CDR2: MNHEY, SMNVEV (reference sequence). Trimming shortened V by 3 bases and J by 3 bases, and 3 bases separated the two germline ends. The CDR3 spells CASSFPNQPQHL. Written as DNA, the CDR3 is TGTGCCAGCAGTTTCCCCAATCAGCCCCAGCATCTT.

This clonotype was seen many times. CDR3 in DNA: TGTGCCACCAGACAGGGATCCTCCTACGAGCAGTACTTC. Amino acids: CATRQGSSYEQYF. The J gene is TRBJ2-7, the V gene TRBV24-1, with a possible D match to TRBD1 (6 bases). The V gene lost 7 bases and the J gene lost 0 bases, with 9 bases spanning the gap. This CDR3 is 13 amino acids long. CDR1 is KGHDR, CDR2 SFDVKD, per germline.

The table lists this clonotype with a few counts. The chain carries TRBV6-5 and TRBJ2-3, with D uncertain. V lost 0 bases and J lost 0, with 10 bases in between. Germline CDR1 MNHEY, CDR2 SVGAGI. This CDR3 comprises 16 residues. The CDR3 here is CASSYSTFWSTDTQYF. CDR3 coding DNA: TGTGCCAGCAGTTACTCGACGTTTTGGAGCACAGATACGCAGTATTTT.

This clonotype was seen just once. This chain joins TRBV5-1 and TRBJ1-2; TRBD1 agrees at 9 bases. CDR3 length equals 14 residues. J was trimmed by 3 bases and V by 2 bases; bases with no gene match: 2. Looked up from germline, CDR1 is SGHRS and CDR2 is YFSETQ. CDR3 in amino acids: CASSLQGADYGYTF. The CDR3 DNA sequence: TGCGCCAGCAGCTTACAGGGGGCCGACTATGGCTACACCTTC.

With respect to this clonotype: Since a much larger clone is just one base distant, this may be a read error. The chain is built from TRBV5-6 and TRBJ2-3; 8 bases map to TRBD1. Germline CDR1 SGHDT, CDR2 YYEEEE. CDR3 size: 12 residues. The CDR3 coding sequence is TGTGCCAGCAGTCATCAGGACAGGGCCTTGCGTTTT. It is translated as CASSHQDRALRF.

This chain uses TRBV20-1 with TRBJ2-7; 8 bases fit TRBD1. CDR1 is DFQATT and CDR2 is SNEGSKA in the germline V gene (reference sequence). This CDR3 is built from 14 residues. V lost 3 bases to trimming and J lost 5 bases; unmatched junction nucleotides: 9. CDR3 loop: CSASRAGGKDEQYF. DNA of the CDR3: TGCAGTGCTAGTCGGGCAGGGGGCAAGGACGAGCAGTACTTC.

This chain links TRBV19 with TRBJ2-5; tentative D call: TRBD1 (8 bases). The V gene's germline CDR1 is LNHDA and CDR2 SQIVND (reference sequence). CDR3 length: 15 residues. V lost 3 bases and J 5 bases, leaving 16 bases between the germline ends. Here the CDR3 reads CASSIDGRTGETQYF. In DNA form, the CDR3 reads TGTGCCAGTAGTATTGACGGGAGGACAGGGGAGACCCAGTACTTC.

The J gene is TRBJ2-7, the V gene TRBV9; no reliable D call. The V end was cut by 0 bases, the J end by 7 bases, with 5 bases between. This CDR3 spans 11 amino acids. Per germline, CDR1 SGDLS and CDR2 YYNGEE. The CDR3 spells CASSVEYEQYF. DNA of the CDR3: TGTGCCAGCAGCGTAGAATATGAGCAGTACTTC.

In this sample, this clonotype turned up once. This chain uses TRBV7-9 with TRBJ1-5; D not certain. The CDR3 runs 13 residues. The V and J ends lost 6 bases and 8 bases respectively, with 14 bases between them. Germline V CDR1 and CDR2: SEHNR, FQNEAQ (reference sequence). The CDR3 DNA reads TGTGCCAGCAGTCGGGAGCTGTTGGAGCCCCAGCATTTT. This codes for CASSRELLEPQHF.

This clonotype was seen ten or more times. J is TRBJ2-5 and V is TRBV7-9; the match to TRBD2 covers 8 bases. The CDR3 has 17 amino acids. The J segment lost 5 bases and the V segment lost 4 bases, leaving 15 bases of the junction unmatched. Germline CDR1 and CDR2: SEHNR and FQNEAQ (reference sequence). The CDR3 region is CASSSTGGLGGRETQYF. CDR3 nucleotide sequence: TGTGCCAGCAGCTCGACGGGGGGGCTAGGGGGTCGGGAGACCCAGTACTTC.

The chain employs TRBV5-6 and TRBJ2-2; D is perhaps TRBD1 (5 bases). CDR1 SGHDT and CDR2 YYEEEE come from the germline V gene. The CDR3 has 15 residues. V was pared by 1 base and J by 5 bases, with 12 bases between. The CDR3 loop is CASSLKQGWTGELFF. In DNA, the CDR3 is TGTGCCAGCAGCTTGAAGCAGGGATGGACCGGGGAGCTGTTTTTT.

This clonotype was counted at least ten times. The chain has TRBV19 and TRBJ2-2, with a tentative D call TRBD1 (6 bases). The CDR3 runs 14 residues. The germline V and J ends were trimmed by 4 bases and 1 base, with 7 bases remaining between them. The V gene's germline CDR1 is LNHDA and CDR2 SQIVND (reference sequence). CDR3 nucleotides: TGTGCCAGTAGTAGGGGACAGAACACCGGGGAGCTGTTTTTT. This gives the protein CASSRGQNTGELFF.

The rearrangement links TRBV10-3 to TRBJ2-2, with 7 bases identical to TRBD2. Unmatched junction bases numbered 6, after V lost 4 bases and J lost 4 bases. Germline assignment: CDR1 ENHRY and CDR2 SYGVKD. The CDR3 spans 15 residues. The CDR3 nucleotides are TGTGCCATCAGTGGAGCGGGACCCCTCACCGGGGAGCTGTTTTTT. This sequence encodes CAISGAGPLTGELFF.